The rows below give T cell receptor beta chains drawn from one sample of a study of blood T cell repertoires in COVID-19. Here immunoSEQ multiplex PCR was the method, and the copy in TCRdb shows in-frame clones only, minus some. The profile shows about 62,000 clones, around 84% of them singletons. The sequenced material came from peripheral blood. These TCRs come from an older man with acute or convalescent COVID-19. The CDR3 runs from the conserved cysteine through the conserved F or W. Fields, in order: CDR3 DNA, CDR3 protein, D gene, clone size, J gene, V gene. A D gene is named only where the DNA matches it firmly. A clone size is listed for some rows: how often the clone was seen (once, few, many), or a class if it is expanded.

TGTGCCACCGACAGGGGCGGTGGCACTGAAGCTTTCTTT,CATDRGGGTEAFF,TRBD1,.,TRBJ1-1,TRBV2
TGTGCCACCAAACAGCCCGAAACTTCCTACGAGCAGTACTTC,CATKQPETSYEQYF,.,.,TRBJ2-7,TRBV6-5
TGCAGCGTTTCACTAGCGGGACGCTACAATGAGCAGTTCTTC,CSVSLAGRYNEQFF,TRBD2,.,TRBJ2-1,TRBV29-1
TGTGCCAGCACACAAGGCGGATCGGGTTATGGCACCGGGGAGCTGTTTTTT,CASTQGGSGYGTGELFF,.,.,TRBJ2-2,TRBV5-8
TGTGCCAGCAGCTTTATCGAGACCCAGTACTTC,CASSFIETQYF,.,once,TRBJ2-5,TRBV2
TGTGCCTGGAGTAAAGGACAGAACATTAATGAAAAACTGTTTTTT,CAWSKGQNINEKLFF,.,.,TRBJ1-4,TRBV30
TGTGCCAGCAGTGACGCCTCATTAGGAGTAAATGAGCAGTTCTTC,CASSDASLGVNEQFF,.,.,TRBJ2-1,TRBV6-1
TGTGCCAGCAGCTTCGGACTAGCGGGAGACGAGCAGTACTTC,CASSFGLAGDEQYF,TRBD2,.,TRBJ2-7,TRBV7-9
TGTGCCAGCTCACCAGGCGGATCCTACGAGCAGTACTTC,CASSPGGSYEQYF,.,.,TRBJ2-7,TRBV18
TGTGCCAGCAGTCCCCAGGGGGCGCGGCAGCCCCAGCATTTT,CASSPQGARQPQHF,TRBD1,.,TRBJ1-5,TRBV6-5
TGTGCCAGCAGAAGGGGTCCTGCCTACAATGAGCAGTTCTTC,CASRRGPAYNEQFF,.,.,TRBJ2-1,TRBV5-8
TGTGCCAGCAGCCCACGGACTAGCGGGAAAATCACTGAGCAGTTCTTC,CASSPRTSGKITEQFF,TRBD2,.,TRBJ2-1,TRBV7-3
TGTGCCAGCAGCTTGGGACAGGGCAGGTACAATGAGCAGTTCTTC,CASSLGQGRYNEQFF,TRBD1,.,TRBJ2-1,TRBV7-2
TGTGCCAGCAGCTTTGGTCAGGGCCTTAACACCGGGGAGCTGTTTTTT,CASSFGQGLNTGELFF,.,.,TRBJ2-2,TRBV7-6
TGTGCCAGCAGGGGGGGTAGCGGGAGGAATGAGCAGTTCTTC,CASRGGSGRNEQFF,TRBD2,.,TRBJ2-1,TRBV6-5
TGTGCCACCAGCAGGGGAGGGTACACTGAAGCTTTCTTT,CATSRGGYTEAFF,.,.,TRBJ1-1,TRBV15
TGTGCCAGCAGCGCGGGACAGGGGGGGTACGAGCAGTACTTC,CASSAGQGGYEQYF,TRBD1,.,TRBJ2-7,TRBV9